Below are 17 T cell receptor beta chains sequenced from a single sample in a study of T-cell reconstitution after alpha-beta-depleted transplantation in children. It was with unique molecular identifiers that the TCRbeta library was prepared. TCRdb reprocessed the PCR reads via MiXCR and lists one record per CDR3 protein. The repertoire holds roughly 490,000 distinct CDR3 sequences, with approximately 10% as singletons. The sample here was PBMCs, mostly from graft donor cells, taken 180 days after TCRalphabeta/CD19-depleted stem cell transplant. The origin of the receptors is a female patient aged 2-9 years who had a stem cell transplant for aplastic anemia, so the T cells may come from the graft donor.

This clonotype was seen many times. The CDR3 DNA follows: TGTGCCAGCAGTCCCCGACTAGCGGATACGCAGTATTTT. It yields the protein CASSPRLADTQYF. The V and J genes are TRBV7-2 and TRBJ2-3, with 8 bases fitting TRBD2. Germline V gene data show CDR1 as SGHTA and CDR2 as FQGNSA. The CDR3 is made up of 13 amino acids. Germline trimming cut 6 bases from V and 6 bases from J; bases unmatched to any gene: 5.

This clonotype occurred a few times. V gene TRBV20-1 combines with J gene TRBJ2-2; maybe TRBD2 (5 bases). This CDR3 has 13 residues. Trimming pared 7 bases from V and 5 bases from J, leaving 14 bases between. Per germline, CDR1 DFQATT and CDR2 SNEGSKA (reference sequence). The CDR3: CSVALAETGELFF. The DNA of the CDR3 is TGCAGTGTGGCGCTAGCTGAGACCGGGGAGCTGTTTTTT.

This clonotype was detected a few times. The V and J genes are TRBV13 and TRBJ2-7; no clear D gene. Germline CDR1 is PRHDT and CDR2 is FYEKMQ (reference sequence). This CDR3 contains 13 residues. The germline V and J ends were trimmed by 3 bases and 6 bases, with 12 bases remaining between them. The CDR3 region has the DNA TGTGCCAGCAGCTTTACAGAAAGACTCGAGCAGTACTTC. Amino acid sequence: CASSFTERLEQYF. Looking up the rest from reference TRBV13 and TRBJ2-7 gives the full variable domain: AAGVIQSPRHLIKEKRETATLKCYPIPRHDTVYWYQQGPGQDPQFLISFYEKMQSDKGSIPDRFSAQQFSDYHSELNMSSLELGDSALYFCASSFTERLEQYFGPGTRLTVT.

This clonotype occurred a few times. The V and J genes are TRBV2 and TRBJ1-3; D is possibly TRBD1 (5 bases). The CDR3 spans 16 residues. The germline gives CDR1 SNHLY, CDR2 FYNNEI. Trimming left V 6 bases short and J 0 bases short, with 15 bases between. CDR3 sequence (DNA): TGTGCCAGCAGGATTTGGGGCGAGAGCTCTGGAAACACCATATATTTT. Translating it yields CASRIWGESSGNTIYF.

This chain connects TRBV10-3 to TRBJ2-7; TRBD2 aligns across 13 bases. CDR1 and CDR2 from the germline V gene are ENHRY and SYGVKD. The CDR3 is made up of 15 amino acids. Trimming took 7 bases from V and 2 from J; bases not matched to a gene: 5. The chain's CDR3 is CAINPGLAGAYEQYF. The DNA for the CDR3 is TGTGCCATCAATCCCGGACTAGCGGGAGCCTACGAGCAGTACTTC.

This clonotype was seen only a few times. The rearrangement uses TRBV12-3 or TRBV12-4 and TRBJ1-1; D is uncertain. V was trimmed by 6 bases and J by 2 bases, leaving 19 bases between them. The CDR3 is 16 residues long. CDR3 nucleotide sequence: TGTGCCAGCAGCTCCCGGCTGGGCCCCCTAAACACTGAAGCTTTCTTT. Protein sequence: CASSSRLGPLNTEAFF.

Comment on this clonotype: Germline and junction disagree at one end, which may indicate a read error. The chain combines TRBV27 with TRBJ2-3; the match to TRBD2 covers 7 bases. The germline V gene has CDR1 MNHEY and CDR2 SMNVEV (reference sequence). CDR3 length: 18 residues. CDR3 region: CTSSPLNLAAVPTDTQYF. CDR3 DNA sequence: TGTACCAGCAGCCCCCTAAATCTAGCGGCCGTTCCCACAGATACGCAGTATTTT.

Worth noting for this clonotype: A much more abundant neighbour one base away suggests this may be a read error. The chain links TRBV9 to TRBJ2-1, with 7 bases that match TRBD2. This CDR3 is 16 amino acids long. CDR1 SGDLS and CDR2 YYNGEE come from the germline V gene. In DNA form, the CDR3 reads TGTGCCAGCAGCGTAATCGGCGGGAGCTCCTTCAATGAGCAGTTCTTC. It is translated as CASSVIGGSSFNEQFF.

This clonotype was observed a handful of times. The V call is TRBV12-3 or TRBV12-4, the J call TRBJ1-1; 11 bases fit TRBD1. The CDR3 is 16 amino acids. Losses at the gene ends were 7 bases for V and 3 bases for J; bases not matched to a gene: 10. The CDR3 nucleotides are TGTGCCAGCATTCTCCGGACAGGGGGCGTAGACACTGAAGCTTTCTTT. It encodes CASILRTGGVDTEAFF.

In this sample, this clonotype turned up a few times. This chain connects TRBV7-2 to TRBJ1-1; the D is unclear. The CDR3 has 15 residues. Trimming removed 2 bases at V and 5 bases at J, with 15 bases between. Germline-derived CDR1 and CDR2 are SGHTA and FQGNSA. CDR3 coding DNA: TGTGCCAGCAGCTTAATTGACTCCCGAAGGACTGAAGCTTTCTTT. It codes for CASSLIDSRRTEAFF. The whole variable domain, filled in from reference TRBV7-2 and TRBJ1-1, reads GAGVSQSPSNKVTEKGKDVELRCDPISGHTALYWYRQSLGQGLEFLIYFQGNSAPDKSGLPSDRFSAERTGGSVSTLTIQRTQQEDSAVYLCASSLIDSRRTEAFFGQGTRLTVV.

There are many counts of this clonotype. The chain uses TRBV12-3 or TRBV12-4 and TRBJ2-2, with TRBD1 as a possible D gene (6 bases). Deletions cut 5 bases from V and 4 bases from J, with 11 bases between. The CDR3 spans 14 residues. The chain's CDR3 is CASSPGTTTGELFF. DNA for the CDR3: TGTGCCAGCAGTCCCGGGACAACCACCGGGGAGCTGTTTTTT.

The rearrangement uses TRBV5-4 and TRBJ2-1; TRBD1 might be the D (6 bases). Germline CDR1 reads SGHNT; CDR2 reads YYREEE (reference sequence). This CDR3 has 22 amino acids. Deletions cut 0 bases from V and 0 bases from J, with 28 bases between. This CDR3 is CASSLVSSQGSPTVNSYNEQFF. For the CDR3, the DNA is TGTGCCAGCAGCTTGGTGTCGTCGCAGGGGTCACCGACAGTGAACTCCTACAATGAGCAGTTCTTC.

As DNA, the CDR3 is TGTGCCAGCAGTTTCCCCCCCAGGGTGTTAAACATTCAGTACTTC. It yields the protein CASSFPPRVLNIQYF. This chain uses TRBV28 with TRBJ2-4; TRBD1 might be the D (5 bases). Trimming removed 3 bases at V and 6 bases at J, with 15 bases between. Germline CDR1 MDHEN, CDR2 SYDVKM. The CDR3 is 15 residues long.

This rearrangement joins TRBV20-1 to TRBJ2-1; TRBD2 might be the D (6 bases). Germline values: CDR1 DFQATT, CDR2 SNEGSKA (reference sequence). The CDR3 has 15 amino acids. V was trimmed by 6 bases and J by 2 bases, leaving 17 bases between them. This chain's CDR3 is CSAVRGTGTYNEQFF. CDR3 DNA: TGCAGTGCCGTCCGGGGGACGGGGACCTACAATGAGCAGTTCTTC.

The chain employs TRBV6-5 and TRBJ1-5; D is unresolved. Trimming left V 2 bases short and J 0 bases short, with 8 bases between. Germline V gene data show CDR1 as MNHEY and CDR2 as SVGAGI. The CDR3 length is 15 residues. The DNA of the CDR3 is TGTGCCAGCAGTTACCGGCCAGGTAGCAATCAGCCCCAGCATTTT. It encodes CASSYRPGSNQPQHF.

V is TRBV5-1 and J is TRBJ2-1; weak D call: TRBD2 (6 bases). The CDR3 runs to 17 residues. The germline V and J ends were trimmed by 5 bases and 5 bases, with 23 bases remaining between them. Germline V lookup: CDR1 SGHRS, CDR2 YFSETQ. CDR3 in DNA: TGCGCCAGCAGAAGGCCCTGGGAAGCGGGTTCCCACAATGAGCAGTTCTTC. Amino acids: CASRRPWEAGSHNEQFF.

This clonotype was detected only a few times. V and J are TRBV11-2 and TRBJ2-5; D is unclear. The CDR3 has 12 amino acids. The germline V gene has CDR1 SGHAT and CDR2 FQNNGV. Between the trimmed V and J ends, which lost 5 bases and 4 bases, there was a span of 8 bases. CDR3 sequence: CASSPYPETQYF. CDR3 sequence (DNA): TGTGCCAGCAGCCCGTATCCAGAGACCCAGTACTTC.